The clone carrying this T cell receptor (beta chain) was counted between two and nine times. Antigen specificity is unknown. The sample belongs to a study of beta chain features in type 1 diabetes. Study-wide findings and caveats: High-TCR-expressing cells could be over-represented by cDNA sequencing. Patients' naive, central memory and regulatory TCRB repertoires appeared more alike than those of healthy donors.

CD4+ cells of the naive, central memory, regulatory and stem cell-like memory types were sorted via CD45RO/CCR7/CD25/CD127/CD95/CD27. The CDR3 covers 14 residues. Per germline, CDR1 GTSNPN and CDR2 SVGIG (reference sequence). Trimming shortened V by 4 bases and J by 11 bases, and 23 bases separated the two germline ends. Sequenced material consisted of expressed TCRB transcripts (all of the isolated RNA was reverse transcribed). Repertoires were generated with immunoSEQ multiplex PCR, while TCRdb's copy carries only in-frame clones and drops some. The table shows under 500,000 clones, with 25% to 35% occurring only once.

The source is a man aged 18-30 years in good health. The chain uses TRBV30 and TRBJ1-1; D possibly corresponds to TRBD1 (5 bases). Sequenced input: naive CD4+ T cells from blood. CDR3 loop: CAWTPMSAGRGAFF. The CDR3 nucleotides are TGTGCCTGGACTCCCATGTCGGCCGGGAGGGGTGCTTTCTTT.